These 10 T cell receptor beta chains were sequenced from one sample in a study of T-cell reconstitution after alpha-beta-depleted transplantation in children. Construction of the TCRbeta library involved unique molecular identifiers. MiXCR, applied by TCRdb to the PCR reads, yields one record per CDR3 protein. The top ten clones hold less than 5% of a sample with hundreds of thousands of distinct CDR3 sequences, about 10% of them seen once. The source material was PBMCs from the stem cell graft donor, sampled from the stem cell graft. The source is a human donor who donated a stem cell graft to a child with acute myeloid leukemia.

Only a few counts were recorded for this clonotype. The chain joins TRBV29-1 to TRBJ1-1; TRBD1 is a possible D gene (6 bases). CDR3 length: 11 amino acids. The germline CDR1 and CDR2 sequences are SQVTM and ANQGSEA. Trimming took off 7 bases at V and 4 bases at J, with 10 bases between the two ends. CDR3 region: CSGRGATEAFF. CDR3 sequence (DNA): TGCAGCGGAAGGGGGGCCACTGAAGCTTTCTTT.

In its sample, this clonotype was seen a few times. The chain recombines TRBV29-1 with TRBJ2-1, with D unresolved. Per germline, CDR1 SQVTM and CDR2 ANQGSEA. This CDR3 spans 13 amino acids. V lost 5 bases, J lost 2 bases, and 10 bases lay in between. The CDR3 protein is CSVLYGAYNEQFF. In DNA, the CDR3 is TGCAGCGTTTTGTACGGAGCCTACAATGAGCAGTTCTTC.

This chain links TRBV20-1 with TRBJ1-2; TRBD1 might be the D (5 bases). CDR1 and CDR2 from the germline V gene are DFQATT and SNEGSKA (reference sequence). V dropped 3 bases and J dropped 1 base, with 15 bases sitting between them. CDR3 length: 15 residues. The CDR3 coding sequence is TGCAGTGCTAGTCCTGACGGGGGTCTTAACTATGGCTACACCTTC. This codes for CSASPDGGLNYGYTF.

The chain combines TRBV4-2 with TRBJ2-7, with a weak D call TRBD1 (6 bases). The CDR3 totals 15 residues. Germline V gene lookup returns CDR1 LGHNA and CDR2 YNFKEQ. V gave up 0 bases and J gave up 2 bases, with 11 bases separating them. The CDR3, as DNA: TGTGCCAGCAGCCAAGAAACAGGGAGTCCCTACGAGCAGTACTTC. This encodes CASSQETGSPYEQYF.

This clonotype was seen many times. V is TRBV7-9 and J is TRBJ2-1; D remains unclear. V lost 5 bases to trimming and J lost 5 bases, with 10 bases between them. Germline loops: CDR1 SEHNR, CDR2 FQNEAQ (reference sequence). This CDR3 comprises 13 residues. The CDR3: CASSPRRNNEQFF. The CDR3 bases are TGTGCCAGCAGCCCAAGACGCAACAATGAGCAGTTCTTC.

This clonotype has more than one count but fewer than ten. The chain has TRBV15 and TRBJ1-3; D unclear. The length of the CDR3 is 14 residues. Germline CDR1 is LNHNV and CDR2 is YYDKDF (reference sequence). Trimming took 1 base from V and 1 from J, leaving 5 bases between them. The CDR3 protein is CATSRVGSGNTIYF. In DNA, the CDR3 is TGTGCCACCAGCAGAGTAGGTTCTGGAAACACCATATATTTT.

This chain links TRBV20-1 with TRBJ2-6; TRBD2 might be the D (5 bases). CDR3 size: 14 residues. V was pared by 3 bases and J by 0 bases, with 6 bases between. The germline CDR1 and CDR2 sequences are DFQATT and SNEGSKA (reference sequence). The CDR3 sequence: CSASGISGANVLTF. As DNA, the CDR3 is TGCAGTGCTAGCGGGATCTCTGGGGCCAACGTCCTGACTTTC.

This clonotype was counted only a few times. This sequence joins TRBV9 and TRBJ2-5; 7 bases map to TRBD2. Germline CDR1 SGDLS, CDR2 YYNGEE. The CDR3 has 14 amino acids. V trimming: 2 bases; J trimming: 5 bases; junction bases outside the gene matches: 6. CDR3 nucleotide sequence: TGTGCCAGCAGCGTCCCGGGGGGTGTGGAGACCCAGTACTTC. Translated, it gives CASSVPGGVETQYF.

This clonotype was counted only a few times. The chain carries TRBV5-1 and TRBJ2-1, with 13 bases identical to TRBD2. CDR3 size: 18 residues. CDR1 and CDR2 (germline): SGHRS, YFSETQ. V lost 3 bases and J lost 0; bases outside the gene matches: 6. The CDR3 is CASSSGLAGEPSYNEQFF. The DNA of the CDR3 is TGCGCCAGCAGCTCCGGACTAGCGGGAGAACCCTCCTACAATGAGCAGTTCTTC.

The DNA of the CDR3 is TGTGCCAGCAGCCTGAGAACTGGCACAGATACGCAGTATTTT. It yields the protein CASSLRTGTDTQYF. The V gene is TRBV27, the J gene TRBJ2-3; D ambiguous. V dropped 6 bases and J dropped 1 base, with 11 bases sitting between them. Germline V CDR1 and CDR2: MNHEY, SMNVEV (reference sequence). This CDR3 region has 14 residues.